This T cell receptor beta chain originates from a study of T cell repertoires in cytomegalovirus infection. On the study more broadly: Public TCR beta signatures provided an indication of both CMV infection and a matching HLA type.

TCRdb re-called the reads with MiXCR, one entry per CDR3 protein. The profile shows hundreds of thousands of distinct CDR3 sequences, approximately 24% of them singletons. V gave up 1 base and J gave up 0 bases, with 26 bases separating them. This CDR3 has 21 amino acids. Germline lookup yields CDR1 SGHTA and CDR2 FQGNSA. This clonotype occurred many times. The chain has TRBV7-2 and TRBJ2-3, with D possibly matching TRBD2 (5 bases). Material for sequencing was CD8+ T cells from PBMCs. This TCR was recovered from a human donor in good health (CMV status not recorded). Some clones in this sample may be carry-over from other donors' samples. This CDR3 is CASSLVPLPSFSNPSTDTQYF. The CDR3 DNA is TGTGCCAGCAGCTTAGTTCCCCTTCCTAGCTTTTCGAATCCTAGCACAGATACGCAGTATTTT.